The 5 T cell receptor beta chains below were found in one sample sequenced in a study of cytomegalovirus exposure and HLA in healthy donors. Both 60 Vbeta primers and 13 Jbeta primers went into the PCR. Clones were sequenced by immunoSEQ multiplex PCR, and TCRdb holds only the in-frame ones, with some missing. This table has 80,000 or so clones, 77% appearing once. The source material was PBMCs. Receptors originate from a man aged 50 to 60 in good health and CMV-seropositive.

The CDR3 protein is CASSRREGPYNEQFF. The CDR3 DNA reads as TGCGCCAGCAGCCGGCGGGAGGGCCCGTACAATGAGCAGTTCTTC. The V gene is TRBV4-3, the J gene TRBJ2-1; 9 nucleotides align to TRBD2. The germline CDR1 and CDR2 sequences are LGHNA and YSLEER. The CDR3 contains 15 residues. V gave up 4 bases and J gave up 4 bases; unmatched junction bases: 5.

The gene calls are TRBV5-1 and TRBJ2-7; TRBD2 matches at 13 bases. V lost 4 bases to trimming and J lost 1 base; unmatched junction nucleotides: 5. Germline lookup yields CDR1 SGHRS and CDR2 YFSETQ. The CDR3 length is 16 residues. The CDR3 loop is CASSPRTSGRSYEQYF. The CDR3 DNA reads as TGCGCCAGCAGCCCGAGGACTAGCGGGAGATCCTACGAGCAGTACTTC.

CDR3 coding DNA: TGTGCCAGCAGTGATACCTACGAGCAGTACTTC. Protein product: CASSDTYEQYF. This rearrangement joins TRBV25-1 to TRBJ2-7; D gene unclear. Germline lookup yields CDR1 MGHDK and CDR2 SYGVNS. The V end was cut by 3 bases, the J end by 2 bases, with 2 bases between. This CDR3 has 11 residues.

The chain recombines TRBV19 with TRBJ2-3, with TRBD2 matching 8 bases. Trimming cost V 5 bases and J 0 bases; bases outside gene matches: 7. CDR3 length equals 16 residues. Looked up from germline, CDR1 is LNHDA and CDR2 is SQIVND (reference sequence). Here the CDR3 reads CASSSRGGPSTDTQYF. In DNA, the CDR3 is TGTGCCAGTAGTTCCCGGGGGGGCCCCAGCACAGATACGCAGTATTTT. The full variable domain, rest sourced from reference TRBV19 and TRBJ2-3, is DGGITQSPKYLFRKEGQNVTLSCEQNLNHDAMYWYRQDPGQGLRLIYYSQIVNDFQKGDIAEGYSVSREKKESFPLTVTSAQKNPTAFYLCASSSRGGPSTDTQYFGPGTRLTVL.

This clone was picked up a small number of times. The chain is built from TRBV6-4 and TRBJ2-3; D possibly corresponds to TRBD1 (5 bases). The CDR3 is 13 residues long. Trimming removed 5 bases from V and 10 bases from J, with 16 bases in between. CDR1 is MRHNA and CDR2 is SNTAGT in the germline V gene. Here the CDR3 DNA reads TGTGCCAGCAGTCCCGACAGCCAAGGGCCGCAGTATTTT. It is translated as CASSPDSQGPQYF.